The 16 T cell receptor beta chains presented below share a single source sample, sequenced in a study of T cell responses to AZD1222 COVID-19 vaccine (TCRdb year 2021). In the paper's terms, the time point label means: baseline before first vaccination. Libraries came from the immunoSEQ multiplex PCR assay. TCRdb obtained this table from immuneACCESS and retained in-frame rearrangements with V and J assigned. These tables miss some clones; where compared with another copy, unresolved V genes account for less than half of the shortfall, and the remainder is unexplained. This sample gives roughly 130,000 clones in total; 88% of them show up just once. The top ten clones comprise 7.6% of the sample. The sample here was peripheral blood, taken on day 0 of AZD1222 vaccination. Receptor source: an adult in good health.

CDR3: CASITGRNQPQHF. CDR3 in DNA: TGTGCCAGTATTACAGGGAGGAATCAGCCCCAGCATTTT. This rearrangement joins TRBV28 to TRBJ1-5; TRBD1 might be the D (6 bases). Between the trimmed V and J ends, which lost 9 bases and 4 bases, there was a span of 13 bases. The CDR3 loop spans 13 amino acids. The germline V gene has CDR1 MDHEN and CDR2 SYDVKM.

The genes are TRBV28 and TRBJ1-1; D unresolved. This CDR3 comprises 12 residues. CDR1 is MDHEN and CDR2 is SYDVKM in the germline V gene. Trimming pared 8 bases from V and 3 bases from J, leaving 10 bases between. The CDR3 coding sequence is TGTGCCAGCGTAGGCGGTTACACTGAAGCTTTCTTT. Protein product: CASVGGYTEAFF.

The CDR3 region has the DNA TGTGCCGGAAAGGGAGGATCGGGCTACGAGCAGTACTTC. Translating it yields CAGKGGSGYEQYF. V and J are TRBV6-6 and TRBJ2-7, with a tentative D call TRBD2 (6 bases). This CDR3 has 13 amino acids. CDR1 is MNHNY and CDR2 is SVGAGI in the germline V gene (reference sequence). The germline V and J ends were trimmed by 11 bases and 3 bases, with 17 bases remaining between them.

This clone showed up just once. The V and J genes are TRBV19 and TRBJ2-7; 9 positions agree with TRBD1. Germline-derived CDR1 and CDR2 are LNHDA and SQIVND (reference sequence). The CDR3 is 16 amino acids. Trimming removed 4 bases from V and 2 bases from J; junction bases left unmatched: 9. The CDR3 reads CASSKEQGAAPYEQYF. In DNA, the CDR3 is TGTGCCAGTAGTAAGGAACAGGGGGCGGCTCCCTACGAGCAGTACTTC.

CDR3 protein: CASSSPRGGSGNTIYF. DNA of the CDR3: TGTGCCAGTAGCTCCCCCCGCGGGGGCTCTGGAAACACCATATATTTT. The chain recombines TRBV19 with TRBJ1-3, with TRBD1 as a possible D gene (5 bases). Per germline, CDR1 LNHDA and CDR2 SQIVND (reference sequence). V was trimmed by 6 bases and J by 0 bases, leaving 15 bases between them. The CDR3 has 16 amino acids.

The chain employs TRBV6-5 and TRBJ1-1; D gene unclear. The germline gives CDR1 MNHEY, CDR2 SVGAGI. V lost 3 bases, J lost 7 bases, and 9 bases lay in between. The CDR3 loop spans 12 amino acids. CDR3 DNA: TGTGCCAGCAGTTATCGTCCAGGTGAAGCTTTCTTT. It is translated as CASSYRPGEAFF.

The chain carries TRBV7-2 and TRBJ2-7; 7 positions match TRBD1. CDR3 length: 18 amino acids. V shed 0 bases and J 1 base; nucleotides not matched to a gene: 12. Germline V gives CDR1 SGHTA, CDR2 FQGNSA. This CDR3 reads CASSLARGHTRTSYEQYF. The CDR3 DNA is TGTGCCAGCAGCTTAGCTAGGGGGCACACTAGGACGTCCTACGAGCAGTACTTC.

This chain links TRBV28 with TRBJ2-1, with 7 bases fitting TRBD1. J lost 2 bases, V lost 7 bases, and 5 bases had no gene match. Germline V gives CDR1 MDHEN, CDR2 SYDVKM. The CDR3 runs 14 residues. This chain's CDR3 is CASIIGQAYNEQFF. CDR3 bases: TGTGCCAGCATAATAGGACAGGCCTACAATGAGCAGTTCTTC.

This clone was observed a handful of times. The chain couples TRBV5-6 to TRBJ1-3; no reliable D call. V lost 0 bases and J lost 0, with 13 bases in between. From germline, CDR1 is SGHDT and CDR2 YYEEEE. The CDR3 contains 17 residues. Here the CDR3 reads CASSLAGTISSGNTIYF. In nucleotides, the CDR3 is TGTGCCAGCAGCTTGGCCGGAACGATTAGCTCTGGAAACACCATATATTTT.

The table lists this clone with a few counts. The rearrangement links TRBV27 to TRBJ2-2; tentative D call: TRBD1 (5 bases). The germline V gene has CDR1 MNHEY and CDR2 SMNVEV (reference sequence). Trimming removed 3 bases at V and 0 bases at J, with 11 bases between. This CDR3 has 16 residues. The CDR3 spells CASSLWGPTNTGELFF. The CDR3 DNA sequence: TGTGCCAGCAGTTTGTGGGGCCCCACGAACACCGGGGAGCTGTTTTTT.

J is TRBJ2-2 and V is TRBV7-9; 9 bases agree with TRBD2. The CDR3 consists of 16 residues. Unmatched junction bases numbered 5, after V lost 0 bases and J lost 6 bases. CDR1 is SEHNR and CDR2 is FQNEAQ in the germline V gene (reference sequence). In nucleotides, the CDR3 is TGTGCCAGCAGCTTAGCTGCGGGGGGGCCCCCCGGGGAGCTGTTTTTT. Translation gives CASSLAAGGPPGELFF.

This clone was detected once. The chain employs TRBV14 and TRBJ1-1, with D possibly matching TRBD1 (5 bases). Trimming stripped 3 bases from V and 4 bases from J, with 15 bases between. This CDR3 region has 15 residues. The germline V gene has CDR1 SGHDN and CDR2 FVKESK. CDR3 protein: CASSQRQLTSTEAFF. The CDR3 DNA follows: TGTGCCAGCAGCCAGAGACAGCTAACTAGCACTGAAGCTTTCTTT.

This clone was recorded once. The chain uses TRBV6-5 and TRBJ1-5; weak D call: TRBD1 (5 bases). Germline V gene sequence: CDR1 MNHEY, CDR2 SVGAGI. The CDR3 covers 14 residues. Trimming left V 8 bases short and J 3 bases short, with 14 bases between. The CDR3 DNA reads TGTGCCAGCCGAAAGGGCAGGGACAATCAGCCCCAGCATTTT. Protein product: CASRKGRDNQPQHF.

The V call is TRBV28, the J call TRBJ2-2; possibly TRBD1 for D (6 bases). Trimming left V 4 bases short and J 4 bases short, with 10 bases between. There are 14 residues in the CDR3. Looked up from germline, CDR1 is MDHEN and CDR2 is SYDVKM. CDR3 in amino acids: CASSSGQFTGELFF. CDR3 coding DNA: TGTGCCAGCAGTTCAGGACAGTTCACCGGGGAGCTGTTTTTT.

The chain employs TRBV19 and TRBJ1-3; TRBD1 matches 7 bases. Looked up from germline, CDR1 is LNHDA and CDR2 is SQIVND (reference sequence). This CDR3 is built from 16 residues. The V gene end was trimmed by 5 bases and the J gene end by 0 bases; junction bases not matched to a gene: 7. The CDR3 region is CASSPRQGPSGNTIYF. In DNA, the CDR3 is TGTGCCAGTAGTCCTCGACAGGGCCCCTCTGGAAACACCATATATTTT.

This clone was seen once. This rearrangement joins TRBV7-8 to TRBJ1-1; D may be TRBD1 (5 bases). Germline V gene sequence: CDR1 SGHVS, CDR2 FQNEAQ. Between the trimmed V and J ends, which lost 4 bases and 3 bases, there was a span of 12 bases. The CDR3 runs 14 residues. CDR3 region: CASSWPGGYTEAFF. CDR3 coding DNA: TGTGCCAGCAGCTGGCCCGGGGGGTACACTGAAGCTTTCTTT.